This T cell receptor (beta chain) derives from a study of pediatric ulcerative colitis. The rectum was sampled with one to two pinch biopsies at colonoscopy. The method was immunoSEQ multiplex PCR; TCRdb's version includes in-frame clones alone and lacks a portion of them. The table records fewer than 30,000 clones, over 65% of them present only once. Germline trimming cut 4 bases from V and 0 bases from J; bases unmatched to any gene: 2. Germline loops: CDR1 KGHSH, CDR2 LQKENI. CDR3 size: 16 residues. The V and J genes are TRBV18 and TRBJ2-3; 12 bases map to TRBD2. The sequence came from a boy younger than 18 with severe ulcerative colitis. The material sequenced was gut tissue. DNA for the CDR3: TGTGCCAGCTCACAGACTAGCGGGAGTAGCACAGATACGCAGTATTTT. As protein: CASSQTSGSSTDTQYF.